This is a list of T cell receptor beta chains from one sample in a study of post-analysis software for immune sequencing data. TCRdb re-analysed the PCR reads in MiXCR, keeping a single row per CDR3 protein. The data show roughly 600,000 distinct CDR3 sequences, 44% seen once. The specimen was blood. The receptors come from a girl aged 10 to 17 with multiple sclerosis. The CDR3 runs from the conserved cysteine through the conserved F or W. The D gene is left open where the match is weak. Clone size is stated in some rows and not others, as once, few, many or a class when expanded.

d_gene: TRBD1
abundance: NA
v_gene: TRBV24-1
j_gene: TRBJ2-3
CDR3aa: CATSDRVWTDTQYF
CDR3nt: TGTGCCACCAGCGACAGGGTATGGACAGATACGCAGTATTTT

d_gene: NA
abundance: NA
v_gene: TRBV5-1
j_gene: TRBJ2-5
CDR3aa: CASSLVGQGTQYF
CDR3nt: TGCGCCAGCAGCTTGGTAGGACAAGGGACCCAGTACTTC

d_gene: NA
abundance: NA
v_gene: TRBV10-2
j_gene: TRBJ2-5
CDR3aa: CASSETVQETQYF
CDR3nt: TGCGCCAGCAGTGAAACAGTCCAAGAGACCCAGTACTTC

d_gene: TRBD1
abundance: few
v_gene: TRBV12-3/TRBV12-4
j_gene: TRBJ1-2
CDR3aa: CASSASWQGANYGYTF
CDR3nt: TGTGCCAGCAGTGCCTCATGGCAGGGGGCTAACTATGGCTACACCTTC

d_gene: TRBD1
abundance: few
v_gene: TRBV12-3/TRBV12-4
j_gene: TRBJ1-5
CDR3aa: CASSTGTGNQPQHF
CDR3nt: TGTGCCAGCAGTACCGGGACAGGCAATCAGCCCCAGCATTTT

d_gene: TRBD1
abundance: NA
v_gene: TRBV5-1
j_gene: TRBJ1-2
CDR3aa: CASSPRPGTGKDGYTF
CDR3nt: TGCGCCAGCAGCCCTCGCCCCGGGACAGGGAAGGATGGCTACACCTTC

d_gene: NA
abundance: NA
v_gene: TRBV10-3
j_gene: TRBJ2-5
CDR3aa: CAISKDQETQYF
CDR3nt: TGTGCCATCAGTAAGGACCAAGAGACCCAGTACTTC

d_gene: NA
abundance: NA
v_gene: TRBV5-1
j_gene: TRBJ1-5
CDR3aa: CASSTREGGNQPQHF
CDR3nt: TGCGCCAGCAGCACCCGGGAGGGTGGCAATCAGCCCCAGCATTTT

d_gene: NA
abundance: NA
v_gene: TRBV3-1
j_gene: TRBJ2-7
CDR3aa: CASSQSLGPSYEQYF
CDR3nt: TGTGCCAGCAGCCAGAGCCTGGGACCCTCCTACGAGCAGTACTTC

d_gene: NA
abundance: NA
v_gene: TRBV28
j_gene: TRBJ1-1
CDR3aa: CASGGRGVNTEAFF
CDR3nt: TGTGCCAGCGGCGGCCGGGGGGTGAACACTGAAGCTTTCTTT

d_gene: TRBD1
abundance: NA
v_gene: TRBV28
j_gene: TRBJ1-2
CDR3aa: CASGLPGQHLSGYTF
CDR3nt: TGTGCCAGCGGATTACCGGGACAGCATCTATCCGGCTACACCTTC

d_gene: TRBD1
abundance: NA
v_gene: TRBV6-5
j_gene: TRBJ1-1
CDR3aa: CASSSNRDRLKWAFF
CDR3nt: TGTGCCAGCAGTTCAAACCGGGACAGGTTAAAGTGGGCTTTCTTT

d_gene: NA
abundance: few
v_gene: TRBV20-1
j_gene: TRBJ1-1
CDR3aa: CSASAGARNTEAFF
CDR3nt: TGCAGTGCTAGCGCTGGGGCCCGGAACACTGAAGCTTTCTTT

d_gene: NA
abundance: few
v_gene: TRBV6-1
j_gene: TRBJ2-5
CDR3aa: CASSENSQETQYF
CDR3nt: TGTGCCAGCAGTGAAAACAGCCAAGAGACCCAGTACTTC

d_gene: NA
abundance: NA
v_gene: TRBV7-9
j_gene: TRBJ2-7
CDR3aa: CASSFSGPGTYEQYF
CDR3nt: TGTGCCAGCAGCTTTTCCGGCCCCGGGACCTACGAGCAGTACTTC

d_gene: TRBD2
abundance: NA
v_gene: TRBV10-3
j_gene: TRBJ2-7
CDR3aa: CAISESSGLYEQYF
CDR3nt: TGTGCCATCAGTGAGTCTAGCGGGCTTTACGAGCAGTACTTC

d_gene: NA
abundance: NA
v_gene: TRBV12-3/TRBV12-4
j_gene: TRBJ1-2
CDR3aa: CASSLSQPNYGYTF
CDR3nt: TGTGCCAGCAGTTTGTCACAACCTAACTATGGCTACACCTTC

d_gene: NA
abundance: NA
v_gene: TRBV20-1
j_gene: TRBJ2-3
CDR3aa: CSALITDTQYF
CDR3nt: TGCAGTGCCCTGATCACAGATACGCAGTATTTT

d_gene: NA
abundance: NA
v_gene: TRBV29-1
j_gene: TRBJ2-3
CDR3aa: CSVDTGRLDTQYF
CDR3nt: TGCAGCGTTGACACCGGACGGTTAGATACGCAGTATTTT

d_gene: TRBD1
abundance: NA
v_gene: TRBV12-3/TRBV12-4
j_gene: TRBJ2-3
CDR3aa: CASSLRQGGGDTQYF
CDR3nt: TGTGCCAGCAGTTTACGACAGGGGGGCGGAGATACGCAGTATTTT

d_gene: TRBD1
abundance: NA
v_gene: TRBV5-1
j_gene: TRBJ2-5
CDR3aa: CASSRQTGQETQYF
CDR3nt: TGCGCCAGCAGCCGACAGACAGGGCAAGAGACCCAGTACTTC

d_gene: TRBD1
abundance: NA
v_gene: TRBV6-5
j_gene: TRBJ1-2
CDR3aa: CASSRQGVYGYTF
CDR3nt: TGTGCCAGCAGCAGACAGGGGGTGTATGGCTACACCTTC

d_gene: TRBD1
abundance: many
v_gene: TRBV12-3/TRBV12-4
j_gene: TRBJ2-5
CDR3aa: CASSFLQGNQETQYF
CDR3nt: TGTGCCAGCAGTTTCCTACAGGGGAACCAAGAGACCCAGTACTTC

d_gene: TRBD2
abundance: few
v_gene: TRBV7-8
j_gene: TRBJ2-1
CDR3aa: CASSLREGLHEQFF
CDR3nt: TGTGCCAGCAGCTTGCGGGAGGGCCTTCATGAGCAGTTCTTC

d_gene: TRBD2
abundance: NA
v_gene: TRBV29-1
j_gene: TRBJ2-1
CDR3aa: CSVKGLAIANEQFF
CDR3nt: TGCAGCGTGAAGGGACTAGCTATAGCCAATGAGCAGTTCTTC

d_gene: NA
abundance: few
v_gene: TRBV12-3/TRBV12-4
j_gene: TRBJ1-6
CDR3aa: CASSFNGVNSPLHF
CDR3nt: TGTGCCAGCAGTTTTAACGGGGTTAATTCACCCCTCCACTTT

d_gene: NA
abundance: once
v_gene: TRBV7-9
j_gene: TRBJ2-7
CDR3aa: CASSPQVTYEQYF
CDR3nt: TGTGCCAGCAGCCCACAGGTTACCTACGAGCAGTACTTC

d_gene: NA
abundance: NA
v_gene: TRBV10-2
j_gene: TRBJ2-7
CDR3aa: CASRESWGNYEQYF
CDR3nt: TGCGCCAGCAGGGAGTCATGGGGCAACTACGAGCAGTACTTC

d_gene: NA
abundance: NA
v_gene: TRBV6-1
j_gene: TRBJ2-7
CDR3aa: CASSETSSAGSYEQYF
CDR3nt: TGTGCCAGCAGTGAAACCTCCTCAGCCGGCTCCTACGAGCAGTACTTC

d_gene: NA
abundance: few
v_gene: TRBV4-1
j_gene: TRBJ1-4
CDR3aa: CASSQDRHAGEKLFF
CDR3nt: TGCGCCAGCAGCCAAGATCGTCACGCCGGTGAAAAACTGTTTTTT

d_gene: NA
abundance: few
v_gene: TRBV4-1
j_gene: TRBJ1-2
CDR3aa: CASSQLGVTDGYTF
CDR3nt: TGCGCCAGCAGCCAACTGGGGGTGACGGATGGCTACACCTTC

d_gene: NA
abundance: few
v_gene: TRBV4-1
j_gene: TRBJ2-6
CDR3aa: CASSQDSTPPRSGANVLTF
CDR3nt: TGCGCCAGCAGCCAAGATTCCACTCCCCCGAGATCTGGGGCCAACGTCCTGACTTTC

d_gene: NA
abundance: NA
v_gene: TRBV13
j_gene: TRBJ2-1
CDR3aa: CASSSVAAFEKGLWNEQFF
CDR3nt: TGTGCCAGCAGCTCCGTTGCTGCTTTCGAGAAGGGACTTTGGAATGAGCAGTTCTTC

d_gene: NA
abundance: NA
v_gene: TRBV2
j_gene: TRBJ1-5
CDR3aa: CASSEWRVSQPQHF
CDR3nt: TGTGCCAGCAGTGAATGGCGGGTCAGCCAGCCCCAGCATTTT

d_gene: TRBD1
abundance: NA
v_gene: TRBV14
j_gene: TRBJ1-5
CDR3aa: CASSPQGGGQPQHF
CDR3nt: TGTGCCAGCAGCCCTCAGGGGGGTGGTCAGCCCCAGCATTTT

d_gene: NA
abundance: NA
v_gene: TRBV28
j_gene: TRBJ2-1
CDR3aa: CATWPRRSYEQFF
CDR3nt: TGTGCCACCTGGCCTAGGCGGAGCTACGAGCAGTTCTTC

d_gene: TRBD2
abundance: NA
v_gene: TRBV5-1
j_gene: TRBJ2-6
CDR3aa: CASSLDGGTGANVLTF
CDR3nt: TGCGCCAGCAGCTTGGACGGGGGGACTGGGGCCAACGTCCTGACTTTC

d_gene: NA
abundance: NA
v_gene: TRBV20-1
j_gene: TRBJ1-5
CDR3aa: CSARDWQGRIEQPQHF
CDR3nt: TGCAGTGCTAGAGATTGGCAGGGGCGAATTGAACAGCCCCAGCATTTT

d_gene: TRBD2
abundance: NA
v_gene: TRBV20-1
j_gene: TRBJ2-5
CDR3aa: CSARLLAEGLRQETQYF
CDR3nt: TGCAGTGCTAGGCTTCTAGCGGAAGGCCTGCGGCAAGAGACCCAGTACTTC

d_gene: NA
abundance: NA
v_gene: TRBV20-1
j_gene: TRBJ2-3
CDR3aa: CSARFPGTKFTDTQYF
CDR3nt: TGCAGTGCTAGATTCCCCGGGACAAAGTTCACAGATACGCAGTATTTT

d_gene: NA
abundance: NA
v_gene: TRBV7-9
j_gene: TRBJ2-5
CDR3aa: CASTPTRETQYF
CDR3nt: TGTGCCAGCACCCCAACAAGAGAGACCCAGTACTTC

d_gene: TRBD2
abundance: few
v_gene: TRBV9
j_gene: TRBJ2-3
CDR3aa: CASSVEWLAGDGQYF
CDR3nt: TGTGCCAGCAGCGTAGAGTGGTTAGCGGGAGACGGGCAGTATTTT

d_gene: NA
abundance: NA
v_gene: TRBV12-3/TRBV12-4
j_gene: TRBJ2-7
CDR3aa: CVGRDNENYEQYF
CDR3nt: TGTGTCGGCAGGGATAATGAGAACTACGAGCAGTACTTC

d_gene: TRBD2
abundance: NA
v_gene: TRBV7-3
j_gene: TRBJ2-3
CDR3aa: CASSLGLRGAKLGTQYF
CDR3nt: TGTGCCAGCAGCTTAGGGCTGCGGGGGGCAAAACTGGGTACGCAGTATTTT

d_gene: TRBD2
abundance: NA
v_gene: TRBV29-1
j_gene: TRBJ2-7
CDR3aa: CSVAAGLGQEIQYF
CDR3nt: TGCAGCGTTGCTGCGGGACTAGGGCAAGAGATCCAGTACTTC

d_gene: NA
abundance: NA
v_gene: TRBV7-2
j_gene: TRBJ2-7
CDR3aa: CASSPQTSYEQYF
CDR3nt: TGTGCCAGCAGCCCACAAACCAGTTACGAGCAGTACTTC

d_gene: TRBD1
abundance: NA
v_gene: TRBV7-9
j_gene: TRBJ1-1
CDR3aa: CASSLPQTGATEAFF
CDR3nt: TGTGCCAGCAGCCTCCCCCAGACAGGGGCAACTGAAGCTTTCTTT

d_gene: TRBD2
abundance: NA
v_gene: TRBV7-6
j_gene: TRBJ2-5
CDR3aa: CASSLDSGRAETQYF
CDR3nt: TGTGCCAGCAGCTTAGATAGCGGGAGGGCAGAGACCCAGTACTTC

d_gene: NA
abundance: NA
v_gene: TRBV7-9
j_gene: TRBJ2-7
CDR3aa: CASSPQGSGSQSYEQYF
CDR3nt: TGTGCCAGCAGCCCGCAGGGTAGCGGCAGTCAAAGCTACGAACAGTACTTC

d_gene: TRBD2
abundance: NA
v_gene: TRBV2
j_gene: TRBJ2-7
CDR3aa: CASSFVNSGEMDNEQYF
CDR3nt: TGTGCCAGCAGTTTTGTTAATAGCGGGGAAATGGATAACGAGCAGTACTTC